This T cell receptor beta chain derives from a study of identifying expanded T cells in peripheral blood. The table came from immunoSEQ multiplex PCR; TCRdb's copy has only in-frame clones and leaves some out. The sample holds about 100,000 clones, roughly 86% seen once. Germline CDR1 is SNHLY and CDR2 is FYNNEI. Germline trimming cut 6 bases from V and 7 bases from J; bases unmatched to any gene: 10. This CDR3 comprises 15 residues. What was sequenced was blood. J is TRBJ1-4 and V is TRBV2, with 8 nucleotides matching TRBD1. The TCR comes from a person aged 18 to 75 in good health. The CDR3 DNA follows: TGTGCCAGCAGCTCCGAGGACAGGGATCGTGAAAAACTGTTTTTT. Translating it yields CASSSEDRDREKLFF.